This T cell receptor beta chain stems from a study of blood T cell repertoires in COVID-19. Study-wide context: In Cohort 3, a recovered donor had either two negative PCRs, clearance, or symptom resolution.

As handled by the study authors: Quantification of nucleated cells was approximated via reference gene primer amplification. TCRdb's copy holds only in-frame clones and misses some; the assay was immunoSEQ multiplex PCR. Clone size and the V and J calls come from that table; the DNA yielded D and trimming. Here the sample spans some 300,000 clones, more than 75% being singletons. The cohort comprised adults aged 18 to 89 years residing in around 25 US areas. Source material: PBMCs or T cells enriched from blood (not recorded which). The source of this sequence is a woman aged 55-70 years in a cohort exposed to, infected with or recovered from COVID-19 (not recorded which).

CDR3 nucleotide sequence: TGTGCCAGCAGTTTATCGACTAGATCACGCAGAGGGACCCAGTACTTC. It encodes CASSLSTRSRRGTQYF. The chain recombines TRBV28 with TRBJ2-5; perhaps TRBD2 as D (6 bases). Trimming removed 1 base at V and 7 bases at J, with 19 bases between. The germline CDR1 and CDR2 sequences are MDHEN and SYDVKM. The CDR3 consists of 16 residues.